A selection of T cell receptor beta chains follows, all from one sample in a study of T-cell memory formation after mild COVID-19. TCRdb itself ran the 5' RACE reads through MiXCR, one entry per CDR3 protein. The table includes about 320,000 distinct CDR3 sequences, roughly an eighth detected once. Material for sequencing was PBMCs or a T cell subset sorted from them (not recorded which). These receptors came from a man aged 18-30 years who had mild COVID-19 (a few samples of this study predate the infection). Cell type and time point are not known. The CDR3 runs from the conserved cysteine through the conserved F or W. The D gene is left open where the match is weak. The size of a clone is reported for some rows only, either as once, few or many, or as a class for expanded clones.

j_gene | d_gene | abundance | v_gene | CDR3nt | CDR3aa
TRBJ2-5 | NA | many | TRBV28 | TGTGCCAGCAGGGCTGAGACCCAGTACTTC | CASRAETQYF
TRBJ2-1 | TRBD2 | few | TRBV9 | TGTGCCAGCAGCGTAGTGAGCGGGACTAGCGGGGATGAGCAGTTCTTC | CASSVVSGTSGDEQFF
TRBJ2-5 | NA | NA | TRBV7-2 | TGTGCCAGCAGCTTAGCGAAGGGTCGAGAGACCCAGTACTTC | CASSLAKGRETQYF
TRBJ1-2 | TRBD1 | NA | TRBV12-5 | TGTGCTAGTGGTTTATTCTTAGGGGGCAGCTCTAACTATGGCTACACCTTC | CASGLFLGGSSNYGYTF
TRBJ1-2 | TRBD1 | few | TRBV18 | TGTGCCAGCTCACCACCGACGGGACAGGGAAACTATGGCTACACCTTC | CASSPPTGQGNYGYTF
TRBJ1-5 | TRBD1 | NA | TRBV5-1 | TGCGCCAGCAGCTTGGACGGGACAGGGGTCGGTCAGCCCCAGCATTTT | CASSLDGTGVGQPQHF
TRBJ1-5 | NA | many | TRBV18 | TGTGCCAGCTCCCCAGGTAGCAATCAGCCCCAGCATTTT | CASSPGSNQPQHF
TRBJ2-7 | TRBD1 | few | TRBV7-7 | TGTGCCAGCAGCTCAGGCCAGGGACAGGGGGCTGCCTACGAGCAGTACTTC | CASSSGQGQGAAYEQYF
TRBJ1-1 | NA | NA | TRBV7-2 | TGTGCCAGCAGCTTAGAGAGCCGTGAAGCTTTCTTT | CASSLESREAFF
TRBJ1-6 | NA | few | TRBV6-5 | TGTGCCAGCAGTCGGAGTGTGCGTAATTCACCCCACCACTTT | CASSRSVRNSPHHF
TRBJ2-5 | NA | few | TRBV20-1 | TGCAGTGCTAGAGATCAAGGGCTAATGCAGACCCAGTACTTC | CSARDQGLMQTQYF
TRBJ1-1 | TRBD1 | many | TRBV12-5 | TGTGCTAGTGGAGCCGGGACAGGGATAACTGAAGCTTTCTTT | CASGAGTGITEAFF
TRBJ1-1 | TRBD1 | many | TRBV12-3/TRBV12-4 | TGTGCCAGCAGTCTGACAGGGTTGAACACTGAAGCTTTCTTT | CASSLTGLNTEAFF
TRBJ1-2 | NA | NA | TRBV20-1 | TGCAGTGCTAGAGTAACCTCGGGCGGCTACACCTTC | CSARVTSGGYTF
TRBJ1-1 | NA | few | TRBV20-1 | TGCAGTGCTAGACCGGTGACAGGACTGGTAGCTTTCTTT | CSARPVTGLVAFF
TRBJ1-6 | NA | NA | TRBV4-3 | TGCGCCAGCAGCCAAGACAGGTTCTATAATTCACCCCTCCACTTT | CASSQDRFYNSPLHF
TRBJ2-4 | NA | many | TRBV7-2 | TGTGCCAGCAGCTTCCTAAACATTCAGTACTTC | CASSFLNIQYF
TRBJ1-3 | NA | once | TRBV12-3/TRBV12-4 | TGTGCCAGCCTAGACTACTTTTATGGTACCTCTGGAAACACCATATATTTT | CASLDYFYGTSGNTIYF
TRBJ2-1 | NA | NA | TRBV11-3 | TGTGCCAGCAGCCCCCCAGGGTACAATGAGCAGTTCTTC | CASSPPGYNEQFF
TRBJ2-2 | TRBD1 | NA | TRBV7-6 | TGTGCCAGCAGCCCGTGGACAGGGGTGGACACCGGGGAGCTGTTTTTT | CASSPWTGVDTGELFF
TRBJ2-2 | NA | NA | TRBV12-3/TRBV12-4 | TGTGCCAGCACTCTGACTAACACCGGGGAGCTGTTTTTT | CASTLTNTGELFF
TRBJ2-7 | TRBD1 | NA | TRBV2 | TGTGCCACCATTCTTGGGTTGACAGGGAACGAGCAGTACTTC | CATILGLTGNEQYF
TRBJ2-2 | TRBD2 | few | TRBV5-1 | TGCGCCAGCAGCCCCGGACTAGCGGTCACCGGGGAGCTGTTTTTT | CASSPGLAVTGELFF
TRBJ2-2 | NA | few | TRBV7-7 | TGTGCCAGCAGCCCCGACTGGGGGACCGGGGAGCTGTTTTTT | CASSPDWGTGELFF
TRBJ1-2 | NA | few | TRBV4-1 | TGCGCCAGCAGCCACAAACGGGACACGCGGAACTATGGCTACACCTTC | CASSHKRDTRNYGYTF
TRBJ2-2 | TRBD1 | NA | TRBV5-8 | TGTGCCAGCAGTTCTGGGGACAGGGGCGCCGGGGAGCTGTTTTTT | CASSSGDRGAGELFF
TRBJ2-3 | NA | NA | TRBV5-5 | TGTGCCAGCAGCGGGTCCGGGGAAGATACGCAGTATTTT | CASSGSGEDTQYF
TRBJ2-1 | TRBD2 | many | TRBV7-6 | TGTGCCAGCAGCCAGGGACTAGCGAGTACCAATGAGCAGTTCTTC | CASSQGLASTNEQFF
TRBJ2-3 | TRBD1 | NA | TRBV10-3 | TGTGCCATCAGTGGGGGGACAGGGGTTCCAGATACGCAGTATTTT | CAISGGTGVPDTQYF
TRBJ2-1 | TRBD2 | few | TRBV12-3/TRBV12-4 | TGTGCCAGCAGTTTAGTACTGGGACTATACAATGAGCAGTTCTTC | CASSLVLGLYNEQFF
TRBJ2-5 | TRBD2 | NA | TRBV12-3/TRBV12-4 | TGTGCCAGCAGTTCCTCTAGCGGGGAAGAGACCCAGTACTTC | CASSSSSGEETQYF
TRBJ1-3 | NA | NA | TRBV6-5 | TGTGCCAGCCGACTGATGGGCTCTGGAAACACCATATATTTT | CASRLMGSGNTIYF
TRBJ2-4 | TRBD2 | NA | TRBV15 | TGTGCCACCAGCCGGGACCCGGGGGGAACCAAAAACATTCAGTACTTC | CATSRDPGGTKNIQYF
TRBJ2-6 | NA | NA | TRBV6-2/TRBV6-3 | TGTGCCAGCAGTTACGCGGGTTACTCTGGGGCCAACGTCCTGACTTTC | CASSYAGYSGANVLTF
TRBJ2-5 | NA | NA | TRBV12-3/TRBV12-4 | TGTGCCAGCAGTTTGTGGCAAACTATCCAAGAGACCCAGTACTTC | CASSLWQTIQETQYF
TRBJ2-3 | NA | NA | TRBV7-2 | TGTGCCAGCAACACGCAGGGAGGCACGCAGTATTTT | CASNTQGGTQYF
TRBJ1-4 | NA | few | TRBV21-1 | TGTGCCAGCAGCAAAGCACAGGGGGAAGAACTGTTTTTT | CASSKAQGEELFF
TRBJ1-5 | NA | NA | TRBV2 | TGTGCCAGCAGGGGTCGACAGGTCAATCAGCCCCAGCATTTT | CASRGRQVNQPQHF
TRBJ2-5 | TRBD2 | many | TRBV7-6 | TGTGCCAGCAGCCCAGAGACTAGCGGGTACCAAGAGACCCAGTACTTC | CASSPETSGYQETQYF
TRBJ2-1 | NA | few | TRBV4-1 | TGCGCCAGCAGCCCACAGGACGAAAGAAATGAGCAGTTCTTC | CASSPQDERNEQFF
TRBJ1-1 | TRBD1 | many | TRBV9 | TGTGCCAGCAGCGTCACGACAGGGAAAGCTTTCTTT | CASSVTTGKAFF
TRBJ2-7 | NA | few | TRBV18 | TGTGCCAGCTCACCACCAGTCGGCGGGGTCGGCGAGCAGTACTTC | CASSPPVGGVGEQYF